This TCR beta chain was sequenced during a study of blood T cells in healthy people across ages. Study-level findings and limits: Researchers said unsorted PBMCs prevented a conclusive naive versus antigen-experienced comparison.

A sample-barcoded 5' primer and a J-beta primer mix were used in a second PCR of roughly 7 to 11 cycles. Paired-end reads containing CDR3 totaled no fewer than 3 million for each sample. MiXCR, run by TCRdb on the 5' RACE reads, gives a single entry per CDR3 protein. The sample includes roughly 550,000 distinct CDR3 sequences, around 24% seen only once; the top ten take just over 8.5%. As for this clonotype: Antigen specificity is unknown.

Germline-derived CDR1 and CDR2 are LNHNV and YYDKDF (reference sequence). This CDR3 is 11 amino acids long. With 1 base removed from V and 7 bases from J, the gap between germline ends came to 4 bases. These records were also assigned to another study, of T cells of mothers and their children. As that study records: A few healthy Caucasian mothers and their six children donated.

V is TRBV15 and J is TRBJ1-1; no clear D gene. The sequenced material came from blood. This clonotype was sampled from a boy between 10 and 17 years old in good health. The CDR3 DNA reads TGTGCCACCAGCAGAGCCGGTGAAGCTTTCTTT. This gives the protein CATSRAGEAFF.